These 18 T cell receptor beta chains originate from one sample sequenced in a study of shared clonotypes between healthy human individuals. Here immunoSEQ multiplex PCR was the method, and the copy in TCRdb shows in-frame clones only, minus some. The sample lists about 1.5 million clones, approximately 98% occurring once. Material: naive CD4+ T cells sorted from blood. The subset was: CD45RA+ positively selected. These receptor sequences come from a man aged 30 to 45 in good health.

The rearrangement uses TRBV6-1 and TRBJ2-1, with TRBD2 matching over 8 bases. Trimming at V came to 4 bases and at J to 3 bases, leaving 5 bases not matched to a gene. CDR1 and CDR2 (germline): MNHNS, SASEGT. CDR3 length: 15 amino acids. CDR3 bases: TGTGCCAGCAGTGGTGGACTAGCAGTCTACAATGAGCAGTTCTTC. Its protein is CASSGGLAVYNEQFF.

The CDR3 loop reads CAWSVRGVGAQHF. The CDR3 DNA sequence: TGTGCCTGGAGTGTACGGGGGGTAGGGGCCCAGCATTTT. This chain links TRBV30 with TRBJ1-5; possible D gene TRBD1, 5 bases. Germline V gives CDR1 GTSNPN, CDR2 SVGIG (reference sequence). CDR3 length: 13 amino acids. Trimming pared 0 bases from V and 11 bases from J, leaving 14 bases between.

The chain employs TRBV5-1 and TRBJ2-2; D remains ambiguous. Deletions cut 1 base from V and 0 bases from J, with 10 bases between. Germline-derived CDR1 and CDR2 are SGHRS and YFSETQ. This CDR3 contains 16 residues. CDR3 sequence (DNA): TGCGCCAGCAGCTTGCCCCAGGATACGAACACCGGGGAGCTGTTTTTT. Translated: CASSLPQDTNTGELFF.

The chain employs TRBV19 and TRBJ2-5, with 7 bases fitting TRBD1. J was trimmed by 6 bases and V by 9 bases; bases with no gene match: 13. Per the germline V gene, CDR1 is LNHDA and CDR2 is SQIVND (reference sequence). CDR3 length equals 14 residues. The CDR3 protein is CASGRDSWSKTQYF. The CDR3 nucleotides are TGTGCCAGCGGAAGGGACAGTTGGTCGAAGACCCAGTACTTC.

A note on this clone: The sample holds other DNA sequences that translate to the same CDR3. The chain employs TRBV28 and TRBJ2-7; 7 bases map to TRBD2. From germline, CDR1 is MDHEN and CDR2 SYDVKM. The V and J ends lost 6 bases and 7 bases, in that order; junction bases with no gene match: 6. There are 12 residues in the CDR3. The CDR3 protein is CASSPGGREQYF. The CDR3 DNA follows: TGTGCCAGCAGCCCGGGGGGACGGGAGCAGTACTTC.

The chain combines TRBV5-4 with TRBJ2-1; D uncertain. The germline V and J ends were trimmed by 1 base and 2 bases, with 10 bases remaining between them. The CDR3 has 15 amino acids. Germline V gene data show CDR1 as SGHNT and CDR2 as YYREEE (reference sequence). CDR3 DNA: TGTGCCAGCAGCTTGCCCGGATTAGCCTACAATGAGCAGTTCTTC. It is translated as CASSLPGLAYNEQFF. Based on the CDR3 plus reference TRBV5-4 and TRBJ2-1, the full variable domain is ETGVTQSPTHLIKTRGQQVTLRCSSQSGHNTVSWYQQALGQGPQFIFQYYREEENGRGNFPPRFSGLQFPNYSSELNVNALELDDSALYLCASSLPGLAYNEQFFGPGTRLTVL.

The chain combines TRBV5-4 with TRBJ2-7; TRBD2 agrees at 10 bases. The CDR3 loop spans 17 amino acids. With 0 bases clipped from V and 2 bases from J, the junction kept 8 bases outside the gene matches. Looked up from germline, CDR1 is SGHNT and CDR2 is YYREEE (reference sequence). The CDR3 nucleotides are TGTGCCAGCAGCTTGGGGGCTACTAGCGGGACCCCCTACGAGCAGTACTTC. Amino acid sequence: CASSLGATSGTPYEQYF.

This chain connects TRBV5-1 to TRBJ2-3; the match to TRBD1 covers 12 bases. The length of the CDR3 is 17 residues. The germline V gene has CDR1 SGHRS and CDR2 YFSETQ. With 6 bases clipped from V and 3 bases from J, the junction kept 11 bases outside the gene matches. The CDR3 DNA is TGCGCCAGCATGCTCCCCACGGGACAGGGGGCGACAGATACGCAGTATTTT. Translation: CASMLPTGQGATDTQYF.

The rearrangement links TRBV28 to TRBJ2-1; D may be TRBD1 (5 bases). CDR1 and CDR2 from the germline V gene are MDHEN and SYDVKM. Trimming took 2 bases from V and 1 from J, leaving 9 bases between them. There are 15 residues in the CDR3. CDR3 sequence: CASSLRTRSYNEQFF. CDR3 in DNA: TGTGCCAGCAGTTTACGGACACGTTCCTACAATGAGCAGTTCTTC.

The chain has TRBV6-1 and TRBJ2-7; 7 bases are shared with TRBD2. The CDR3 contains 15 residues. The germline V gene encodes CDR1 MNHNS and CDR2 SASEGT. Losses at the gene ends were 10 bases for V and 0 bases for J; bases not matched to a gene: 12. The CDR3 is CATTSGGRRSYEQYF. CDR3 bases: TGTGCCACAACTTCTGGCGGGAGACGCTCCTACGAGCAGTACTTC.

The J gene is TRBJ2-3, the V gene TRBV11-3; TRBD2 aligns across 11 bases. CDR3 length: 14 residues. With V trimmed by 2 bases and J by 7 bases, 2 bases remained unmatched. Germline lookup yields CDR1 SGHNT and CDR2 YENEEA. In DNA form, the CDR3 reads TGTGCCAGCAGCTTACTAGCGGGAGGTCATACGCAGTATTTT. Translating gives CASSLLAGGHTQYF.

This clone was seen a single time. The chain combines TRBV15 with TRBJ2-5, with D tentatively TRBD1 or TRBD2 (7 bases each). CDR1 LNHNV and CDR2 YYDKDF come from the germline V gene (reference sequence). CDR3 length: 15 amino acids. Deletions cut 5 bases from V and 4 bases from J, with 17 bases between. CDR3 bases: TGTGCCACCAGCGGGAGGGGGTGGGACAGAGAGACCCAGTACTTC. Amino acid sequence: CATSGRGWDRETQYF.

The chain employs TRBV10-1 and TRBJ1-4; D might be TRBD1 (6 bases). Germline CDR1 reads WNHNN; CDR2 reads SYGVQD (reference sequence). The V gene lost 2 bases and the J gene lost 7 bases, with 17 bases spanning the gap. CDR3 length: 16 residues. CDR3 nucleotides: TGCGCCAGCAGTGAGATCTCTCGCAGGGGCCTTGAAAAACTGTTTTTT. Its protein product is CASSEISRRGLEKLFF.

J is TRBJ2-2 and V is TRBV30; D might be TRBD1 (6 bases). Germline lookup yields CDR1 GTSNPN and CDR2 SVGIG (reference sequence). V gave up 2 bases and J gave up 7 bases, with 11 bases separating them. The CDR3 length is 13 residues. CDR3 loop: CAWSLRTVGELFF. CDR3 in DNA: TGTGCCTGGAGTCTACGGACAGTCGGGGAGCTGTTTTTT.

This sequence joins TRBV9 and TRBJ2-3; D gene uncertain. V was pared by 0 bases and J by 12 bases, with 8 bases between. In germline, CDR1 is SGDLS, CDR2 YYNGEE. The CDR3 loop spans 11 amino acids. The CDR3 sequence is CASSVGTNQYF. CDR3 DNA sequence: TGTGCCAGCAGCGTAGGAACCAATCAGTATTTT.

CDR3 region: CASSSYLLAGGGEQYF. The CDR3 DNA sequence: TGCGCCAGCAGCTCATACTTACTAGCGGGAGGGGGAGAGCAGTACTTC. The chain links TRBV4-3 to TRBJ2-7; 13 nucleotides line up with TRBD2. Germline CDR1 and CDR2: LGHNA and YSLEER. There are 16 residues in the CDR3. V shed 5 bases and J 7 bases; nucleotides not matched to a gene: 11.

V and J are TRBV10-2 and TRBJ2-2; D possibly corresponds to TRBD1 (6 bases). The CDR3 runs to 15 residues. Germline CDR1 reads WSHSY; CDR2 reads SAAADI. Trimming left V 5 bases short and J 0 bases short, with 10 bases between. CDR3: CASSPGESNTGELFF. The CDR3 DNA reads as TGCGCCAGCAGTCCAGGGGAGTCGAACACCGGGGAGCTGTTTTTT.

The rearrangement links TRBV18 to TRBJ2-3; 9 bases align to TRBD1. In germline, CDR1 is KGHSH, CDR2 LQKENI. V lost 1 base, J lost 3 bases, and 5 bases stayed unmatched. The CDR3 consists of 16 residues. CDR3 protein: CASSPRTGQGTDTQYF. The CDR3 DNA sequence: TGTGCCAGCTCACCACGGACGGGACAGGGAACAGATACGCAGTATTTT.